Listed below are T cell receptor beta chains from one sample, sequenced in a study of T cell repertoires in cytomegalovirus infection. TCRdb re-called the reads with MiXCR, one entry per CDR3 protein. The sample has about 360,000 distinct CDR3 sequences, around a third seen once. These receptors have no identified antigens. Specimen: cultured PBMCs, collected from culture after CMV antigen stimulation. All receptors derive from a human donor in good health (CMV status not recorded). Some clones in this sample may be carry-over from other donors' samples. CDR3s include the opening cysteine and the closing phenylalanine or tryptophan. Fields, in order: V gene, D gene, clone size, J gene, CDR3 protein, CDR3 DNA. A D gene is named only where the DNA matches it firmly. Not every row has a clone size; where given, it reads once, few, many or a size class.

>TRBV12-3/TRBV12-4|.|.|TRBJ1-2
CASTSRGSGANYGYTF
TGTGCCAGCACCTCCCGGGGGAGCGGAGCTAACTATGGCTACACCTTC
>TRBV7-2|TRBD1|many|TRBJ2-3
CASAGQGTDTQYF
TGTGCCAGTGCGGGACAGGGCACAGATACGCAGTATTTT
>TRBV28|TRBD2|few|TRBJ2-3
CASSLTLAGVGDTQYF
TGTGCCAGCAGTTTAACCTTAGCGGGAGTGGGAGATACGCAGTATTTT
>TRBV7-6|.|.|TRBJ1-4
CASTQMGWEKLFF
TGTGCCAGCACCCAAATGGGGTGGGAAAAACTGTTTTTT
>TRBV7-4|.|once|TRBJ2-5
CASSLNRVGAETQYF
TGTGCCAGCAGCTTAAACAGGGTAGGAGCGGAGACCCAGTACTTC
>TRBV7-6|TRBD1|few|TRBJ1-1
CASSLFDRGRTEAFF
TGTGCCAGCAGCTTATTTGACAGGGGGAGAACTGAAGCTTTCTTT
>TRBV7-6|TRBD1|.|TRBJ2-3
CASSRDRAVLVLTDTQYF
TGTGCTAGCAGCAGGGACAGGGCCGTCTTAGTCCTCACAGATACGCAGTATTTT
>TRBV9|.|few|TRBJ1-5
CASSVGFGGQPQHF
TGTGCCAGCAGCGTAGGCTTCGGGGGTCAGCCCCAGCATTTT
>TRBV11-2|TRBD2|.|TRBJ2-2
CASSLLGGRATGELFF
TGTGCCAGCAGCTTACTTGGCGGGAGAGCGACCGGGGAGCTGTTTTTT
>TRBV4-3|TRBD2|few|TRBJ2-1
CASSQEGLAGGRNEQFF
TGCGCCAGCAGCCAAGAAGGACTAGCGGGAGGAAGGAATGAGCAGTTCTTC
>TRBV4-3|.|.|TRBJ1-1
CASSQDGQETEAFF
TGCGCCAGCAGCCAAGATGGGCAGGAGACTGAAGCTTTCTTT
>TRBV30|TRBD1|few|TRBJ1-5
CAWTTGLEQPQHF
TGTGCCTGGACGACAGGGTTGGAACAGCCCCAGCATTTT
>TRBV4-2|.|.|TRBJ2-1
CASSLEAGVHNEQFF
TGTGCCAGCAGCCTTGAGGCAGGGGTTCACAATGAGCAGTTCTTC
>TRBV4-1|.|few|TRBJ2-7
CASSHQSGEQYF
TGTGCCAGCAGCCACCAATCGGGGGAGCAGTACTTC
>TRBV4-3|.|.|TRBJ1-1
CASSQGWQGITEAFF
TGCGCCAGCAGCCAAGGTTGGCAGGGGATCACTGAAGCTTTCTTT
>TRBV6-1|.|few|TRBJ1-1
CASSTPAVRGGGTEAFF
TGTGCCAGCAGTACACCCGCCGTTAGGGGGGGGGGCACTGAAGCTTTCTTT
>TRBV7-4|.|.|TRBJ1-5
CASSSQDGSNQPQHF
TGTGCCAGCAGCTCCCAGGATGGTAGCAATCAGCCCCAGCATTTT
>TRBV24-1|TRBD2|few|TRBJ2-3
CATGFGAGEADTQYF
TGTGCCACCGGATTTGGAGCGGGAGAGGCAGATACGCAGTATTTT
>TRBV7-2|.|.|TRBJ1-5
CASFTAVLPQPQHF
TGTGCCAGTTTCACGGCAGTGTTACCTCAGCCCCAGCATTTT
>TRBV6-2/TRBV6-3|.|.|TRBJ2-1
CASSYEDSRTYNEQFF
TGTGCCAGCAGTTACGAGGACAGCCGGACCTACAATGAGCAGTTCTTC
>TRBV28|TRBD1|few|TRBJ1-4
CASSSPRGIEKLFF
TGTGCCAGCAGTTCTCCCAGGGGGATTGAAAAACTGTTTTTT
>TRBV7-2|.|few|TRBJ2-7
CASSLASDSYEQYF
TGTGCCAGCAGCTTAGCTAGCGACTCCTACGAGCAGTACTTC
>TRBV5-6|.|many|TRBJ1-5
CASSTGDTVNQPQHF
TGTGCCAGCAGCACGGGAGACACGGTCAATCAGCCCCAGCATTTT
>TRBV29-1|.|.|TRBJ1-2
CSVGDGYTF
TGCAGCGTTGGGGATGGCTACACCTTC
>TRBV10-2|.|.|TRBJ1-1
CASYFRGTEAFF
TGCGCCAGCTACTTTCGAGGCACTGAAGCTTTCTTT
>TRBV12-3/TRBV12-4|.|.|TRBJ1-1
CASSGRGVTEAFF
TGTGCCAGCAGCGGACGGGGGGTCACTGAAGCTTTCTTT
>TRBV7-3|TRBD1|.|TRBJ2-2
CASSFRQGGTGELFF
TGTGCCAGCAGCTTCCGACAGGGCGGAACCGGGGAGCTGTTTTTT
>TRBV7-2|.|.|TRBJ1-2
CASSLDRTRWPGYTF
TGTGCCAGCAGCTTAGATCGGACAAGGTGGCCTGGCTACACCTTC
>TRBV19|.|.|TRBJ2-5
CASSQLAGKETQYF
TGTGCCAGTAGTCAGCTAGCAGGGAAAGAGACCCAGTACTTC
>TRBV7-9|TRBD1|.|TRBJ2-5
CASSQRTGTGETQYF
TGTGCCAGCAGCCAAAGGACAGGGACGGGGGAGACCCAGTACTTC
>TRBV28|TRBD1|few|TRBJ2-5
CASSRTGGRETQYF
TGTGCCAGCAGTCGAACAGGGGGCAGAGAGACCCAGTACTTC
>TRBV6-2/TRBV6-3|.|few|TRBJ2-5
CASSLGSLLGRRQTQYF
TGTGCCAGCAGCCTGGGGTCTCTTCTGGGGAGAAGACAGACCCAGTACTTC
>TRBV24-1|.|.|TRBJ2-2
CATSLNTGELFF
TGTGCCACCAGCCTCAACACCGGGGAGCTGTTTTTT
>TRBV12-3/TRBV12-4|.|few|TRBJ2-7
CASTENLLAPYEQYF
TGTGCCAGCACAGAAAATCTACTAGCCCCCTACGAGCAGTACTTC
>TRBV20-1|.|.|TRBJ2-3
CSARLGSSSTDTQYF
TGCAGCGCTAGATTGGGGAGTTCTAGCACAGATACGCAGTATTTT
>TRBV7-2|.|.|TRBJ1-5
CASSFGVLRNQPQHF
TGTGCCAGCAGCTTCGGGGTCTTAAGAAATCAGCCCCAGCATTTT
>TRBV2|TRBD1|.|TRBJ1-1
CATQGQMNTEAFF
TGTGCCACCCAGGGACAGATGAACACTGAAGCTTTCTTT
>TRBV7-2|TRBD1|.|TRBJ2-3
CASSPGTEYF
TGTGCCAGCAGCCCCGGGACAGAGTATTTT
>TRBV7-2|.|few|TRBJ2-1
CASSFGPSGSNEQFF
TGTGCCAGCAGCTTTGGGCCATCCGGATCCAATGAGCAGTTCTTC
>TRBV7-2|TRBD1|many|TRBJ1-6
CASSQTGGRSPLHF
TGTGCCAGCAGCCAAACAGGGGGCCGGTCACCCCTCCACTTT
>TRBV6-5|TRBD2|.|TRBJ2-2
CASSRGLAGVQTGELFF
TGTGCCAGCAGCCGAGGCCTAGCGGGAGTCCAGACCGGGGAGCTGTTTTTT
>TRBV27|.|many|TRBJ1-5
CASSTYRDSQPQHF
TGTGCCAGCAGTACCTACAGGGATAGTCAGCCCCAGCATTTT
>TRBV12-3/TRBV12-4|.|.|TRBJ1-1
CASSLEGKNTEAFF
TGTGCCAGCAGTTTAGAGGGTAAGAACACTGAAGCTTTCTTT